Listed here is a single T cell receptor beta chain. The junction does not match germline at one end; this may be a read error. Use of 60 Vbeta and 13 Jbeta primers characterized the PCR. Profiled with immunoSEQ multiplex PCR; TCRdb holds only in-frame clones, not every one. The data contain 150,000 to 200,000 clones, around 76% of them singletons. This sample was taken from a study of cytomegalovirus exposure and HLA in healthy donors. From germline, CDR1 is LNHDA and CDR2 SQIVND (reference sequence). The CDR3 is 8 amino acids. This clonotype was obtained from a man aged 35 to 55 in good health and CMV-seropositive. The chain employs TRBV19 and TRBJ1-1; D gene uncertain. Sequences were obtained from PBMCs. CDR3 protein: CASSPGGW. CDR3 sequence (DNA): TGTGCCAGTAGCCCAGGCGGGTGG.